Listed here are 21 T cell receptor beta chains from one sample, sequenced in a study of blood T cell repertoires in COVID-19. Profiling relied on immunoSEQ multiplex PCR, and the TCRdb table lists in-frame clones only, not all of them. The sample has 110,000 to 150,000 clones, just over 85% seen once. The sample was peripheral blood. Every receptor here comes from a woman aged 60-70 years with acute or convalescent COVID-19.

The rearrangement links TRBV18 to TRBJ2-5; TRBD2 matches at 8 bases. The V segment lost 3 bases and the J segment 1 base; nucleotides outside the gene matches: 1. The CDR3 runs to 14 residues. Per the germline V gene, CDR1 is KGHSH and CDR2 is LQKENI. DNA for the CDR3: TGTGCCAGCTCACCCACTAGCGGCCAAGAGACCCAGTACTTC. Translation gives CASSPTSGQETQYF.

This clone was picked up a small number of times. The chain combines TRBV4-1 with TRBJ2-3, with 8 positions matching TRBD2. The trim removed 7 bases at V and 0 bases at J, leaving 6 bases unmatched. Germline values: CDR1 MGHRA, CDR2 YSYEKL. This CDR3 has 15 residues. CDR3 nucleotide sequence: TGCGCCAGCACATCGGCGGGGGGAAGCACAGATACGCAGTATTTT. It codes for CASTSAGGSTDTQYF.

The V call is TRBV3-1 (or the pseudogene TRBV3-2), the J call TRBJ1-2; D not certain. Germline V gives CDR1 LGHDT, CDR2 YNNKEL (reference sequence). Trimming shortened V by 4 bases and J by 7 bases, and 13 bases separated the two germline ends. This CDR3 has 13 residues. The DNA of the CDR3 is TGTGCCAGCAGCCCTAACCCAGGAGGTGGCTACACCTTC. Its protein is CASSPNPGGGYTF.

This sequence joins TRBV28 and TRBJ2-7; TRBD1 agrees at 9 bases. Germline lookup yields CDR1 MDHEN and CDR2 SYDVKM. Germline trimming cut 5 bases from V and 12 bases from J; bases unmatched to any gene: 5. The length of the CDR3 is 11 residues. CDR3 amino acids: CASSLRDRVYF. The CDR3 DNA sequence: TGTGCCAGCAGTCTCCGGGACAGGGTGTACTTC.

The rearrangement joins TRBV28 to TRBJ1-2, with D perhaps TRBD1 (5 bases). Looked up from germline, CDR1 is MDHEN and CDR2 is SYDVKM. Trimming removed 3 bases from V and 6 bases from J, with 14 bases in between. The CDR3 is made up of 14 amino acids. This CDR3 reads CASSFTSGADGYTF. The CDR3 nucleotides read TGTGCCAGCAGTTTTACAAGTGGGGCGGATGGCTACACCTTC.

The chain is built from TRBV28 and TRBJ1-2; D might be TRBD1 (5 bases). V was cut by 7 bases and J by 2 bases, with 17 bases left in between. This CDR3 has 15 amino acids. Germline loops: CDR1 MDHEN, CDR2 SYDVKM. The CDR3 DNA reads as TGTGCCAGCAACCCGGGGGGTGGGGGGAACTATGGCTACACCTTC. Protein: CASNPGGGGNYGYTF.

The CDR3 DNA reads TGTGCCAGCAGCTTGGGCCAGGGGGGTTCCTACGAGCAGTACTTC. It is translated as CASSLGQGGSYEQYF. The rearrangement links TRBV5-4 to TRBJ2-7, with TRBD1 as a possible D gene (7 bases). From germline, CDR1 is SGHNT and CDR2 YYREEE (reference sequence). Trimming took off 0 bases at V and 1 base at J, with 11 bases between the two ends. The CDR3 has 15 residues.

The chain uses TRBV10-3 and TRBJ1-5; perhaps TRBD1 as D (5 bases). The CDR3 totals 14 residues. V lost 5 bases and J 4 bases, leaving 12 bases between the germline ends. Per the germline V gene, CDR1 is ENHRY and CDR2 is SYGVKD. CDR3: CAISQSRVNQPQHF. The CDR3 bases are TGTGCCATCAGTCAAAGCAGGGTGAATCAGCCCCAGCATTTT.

This clone has only one observation. The V and J genes are TRBV25-1 and TRBJ2-2; the D gene is possibly TRBD1 (5 bases). Trimming shortened V by 7 bases and J by 1 base, and 7 bases separated the two germline ends. The CDR3 has 13 residues. Germline V gene lookup returns CDR1 MGHDK and CDR2 SYGVNS. The CDR3 loop is CASIDRNTGELFF. The CDR3 nucleotides read TGTGCCAGCATCGACAGGAACACCGGGGAGCTGTTTTTT.

This chain uses TRBV19 with TRBJ1-2; D perhaps matches TRBD1 (6 bases). The CDR3 is 12 residues long. The germline V gene has CDR1 LNHDA and CDR2 SQIVND (reference sequence). CDR3 DNA: TGTGCGTCGGCACAGGGATTTTATGGCTACACCTTC. Its protein is CASAQGFYGYTF. The whole variable domain, remainder taken from reference TRBV19 and TRBJ1-2, is DGGITQSPKYLFRKEGQNVTLSCEQNLNHDAMYWYRQDPGQGLRLIYYSQIVNDFQKGDIAEGYSVSREKKESFPLTVTSAQKNPTAFYLCASAQGFYGYTFGSGTRLTVV.

The rearrangement links TRBV24-1 to TRBJ2-1, with 10 bases fitting TRBD2. Trimming cost V 1 base and J 0 bases; bases outside gene matches: 11. Germline loops: CDR1 KGHDR, CDR2 SFDVKD. CDR3 length: 20 residues. CDR3 amino acids: CATSDFRGTSGDSSYNEQFF. The CDR3 DNA follows: TGTGCCACCAGTGATTTCCGCGGCACTAGCGGGGACTCCTCCTACAATGAGCAGTTCTTC.

The CDR3 reads CAWGAFDLGELFF. The CDR3 DNA reads as TGTGCCTGGGGGGCATTCGATCTGGGGGAGCTGTTTTTT. The rearrangement joins TRBV30 to TRBJ2-2, with D possibly being TRBD1 (5 bases). Germline lookup yields CDR1 GTSNPN and CDR2 SVGIG (reference sequence). The V and J ends lost 5 bases and 8 bases respectively, with 15 bases between them. There are 13 residues in the CDR3.

This clone was observed once. The V gene is TRBV19, the J gene TRBJ2-3, with 12 bases lining up with TRBD1. The germline V gene encodes CDR1 LNHDA and CDR2 SQIVND (reference sequence). V was clipped by 7 bases and J by 4 bases; unmatched bases: 9. CDR3 length equals 16 residues. The CDR3 DNA reads as TGTGCCAGTAACATGAGGGGACAGGGGGCTGCAGATACGCAGTATTTT. It specifies CASNMRGQGAADTQYF.

This clone appeared a few times. The J gene is TRBJ2-5, the V gene TRBV11-3; 9 positions match TRBD1. CDR3 length: 15 residues. V trimming: 1 base; J trimming: 2 bases; junction bases outside the gene matches: 2. The germline V gene encodes CDR1 SGHNT and CDR2 YENEEA. The CDR3 nucleotides read TGTGCCAGCAGCTTAGCCGGGACAGGGCAAGAGACCCAGTACTTC. Amino acid sequence: CASSLAGTGQETQYF.

This chain uses TRBV18 with TRBJ1-5, with D maybe TRBD1 (5 bases). CDR3 length: 16 residues. CDR1 KGHSH and CDR2 LQKENI come from the germline V gene. Trimming took 3 bases from V and 1 from J, leaving 13 bases between them. The CDR3 region is CASSPGQRSSNQPQHF. CDR3 sequence (DNA): TGTGCCAGCTCACCGGGGCAACGGAGCAGCAATCAGCCCCAGCATTTT. The whole variable domain, remainder taken from reference TRBV18 and TRBJ1-5, is NAGVMQNPRHLVRRRGQEARLRCSPMKGHSHVYWYRQLPEEGLKFMVYLQKENIIDESGMPKERFSAEFPKEGPSILRIQQVVRGDSAAYFCASSPGQRSSNQPQHFGDGTRLSIL.

The chain has TRBV19 and TRBJ2-2, with 7 bases identical to TRBD1. The length of the CDR3 is 14 residues. CDR1 and CDR2 (germline): LNHDA, SQIVND (reference sequence). V lost 6 bases to trimming and J lost 7 bases; unmatched junction nucleotides: 8. The CDR3 here is CASRLTGVVGELFF. Written as DNA, the CDR3 is TGTGCCAGTAGGCTTACAGGGGTGGTCGGGGAGCTGTTTTTT.

The chain combines TRBV18 with TRBJ1-4; unclear D gene. Germline values: CDR1 KGHSH, CDR2 LQKENI. Trimming cost V 6 bases and J 8 bases, with 7 bases left between them. The CDR3 sequence is 11 residues long. CDR3: CASSIREKLFF. The CDR3 nucleotides read TGTGCCAGCTCGATACGGGAAAAACTGTTTTTT.

V gene TRBV4-3 combines with J gene TRBJ1-2, with D hard to call. The length of the CDR3 is 15 residues. The V end lost 0 bases, the J end lost 6 bases, and 14 bases lay between the germline ends. Germline lookup yields CDR1 LGHNA and CDR2 YSLEER. As DNA, the CDR3 is TGCGCCAGCAGCCAAGATTTGGCCGACTATGATGGCTACACCTTC. Translated: CASSQDLADYDGYTF.

This rearrangement joins TRBV29-1 to TRBJ2-5; 8 positions agree with TRBD1. Losses at the gene ends were 4 bases for V and 4 bases for J; bases not matched to a gene: 5. The V gene's germline CDR1 is SQVTM and CDR2 ANQGSEA. The CDR3 covers 13 residues. CDR3 sequence: CSVAGGRGETQYF. CDR3 in DNA: TGCAGCGTTGCAGGGGGCAGGGGAGAGACCCAGTACTTC.

The chain has TRBV2 and TRBJ1-5, with TRBD1 matching over 8 bases. The CDR3 has 17 amino acids. In germline, CDR1 is SNHLY, CDR2 FYNNEI. V gave up 5 bases and J gave up 3 bases; unmatched junction bases: 12. The CDR3 coding sequence is TGTGCCAGCAGTCGACAGGGGAGGGCCAACTCCAATCAGCCCCAGCATTTT. It encodes CASSRQGRANSNQPQHF. Based on the CDR3 plus reference TRBV2 and TRBJ1-5, the full variable domain is EPEVTQTPSHQVTQMGQEVILRCVPISNHLYFYWYRQILGQKVEFLVSFYNNEISEKSEIFDDQFSVERPDGSNFTLKIRSTKLEDSAMYFCASSRQGRANSNQPQHFGDGTRLSIL.

The V gene is TRBV18, the J gene TRBJ2-7; 8 bases fit TRBD1. Germline V gene data show CDR1 as KGHSH and CDR2 as LQKENI. This CDR3 region has 15 residues. J gave up 0 bases and V 3 bases, and 4 bases lay outside the gene matches. DNA for the CDR3: TGTGCCAGCTCACCGCCCGGGACAGGCTCCTACGAGCAGTACTTC. Residues: CASSPPGTGSYEQYF.